This T cell receptor (beta chain) appears in the sequencing data of a study of control samples from healthy donors and cancer patients. Germline values: CDR1 DFQATT, CDR2 SNEGSKA (reference sequence). V dropped 3 bases and J dropped 8; count of bases not matched to a gene: 9. The CDR3 extends over 14 amino acids. Profiled with immunoSEQ multiplex PCR; TCRdb holds only in-frame clones, not every one. Here the sample spans 100,000 to 150,000 clones, around 87% being singletons. The gene calls are TRBV20-1 and TRBJ2-1; TRBD2 agrees at 8 bases. What was sequenced was blood. This TCR came from a man aged 35 to 55 in good health. CDR3: CSASHAGGADEQFF. In DNA, the CDR3 is TGCAGTGCTAGTCATGCGGGGGGCGCCGATGAGCAGTTCTTC.